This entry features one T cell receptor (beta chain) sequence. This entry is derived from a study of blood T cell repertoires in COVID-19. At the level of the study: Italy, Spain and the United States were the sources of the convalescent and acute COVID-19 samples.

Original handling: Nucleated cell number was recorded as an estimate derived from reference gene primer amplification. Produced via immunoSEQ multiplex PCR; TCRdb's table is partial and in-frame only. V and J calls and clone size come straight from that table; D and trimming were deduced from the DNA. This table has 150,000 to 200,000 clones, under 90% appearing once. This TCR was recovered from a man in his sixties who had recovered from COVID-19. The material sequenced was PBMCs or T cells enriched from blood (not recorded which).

The CDR3 spells CASSFLERSVQFF. CDR3 bases: TGTGCCAGCAGTTTCCTAGAAAGGAGCGTGCAGTTCTTC. This chain connects TRBV12-3 or TRBV12-4 to TRBJ2-1; D not resolved. This CDR3 spans 13 amino acids. V was cut by 3 bases and J by 12 bases, with 15 bases left in between.